The 2 T cell receptor beta chains in this list originate from one sample, sequenced in a study of chemoradiotherapy in HPV16-positive cancers. Profiled with immunoSEQ multiplex PCR; TCRdb holds only in-frame clones, not every one. The sample lists under 15,000 clones; roughly 78% were seen once. The specimen was obtained from a patient who underwent chemoradiotherapy. The receptors stem from a human donor with HPV-associated anogenital cancer.

This rearrangement joins TRBV7-9 to TRBJ2-1; 8 bases line up with TRBD1. The V and J ends lost 1 base and 2 bases, in that order; junction bases with no gene match: 1. The CDR3 spans 15 residues. The germline V gene encodes CDR1 SEHNR and CDR2 FQNEAQ (reference sequence). CDR3 sequence reads: CASSLDRGAYNEQFF. The CDR3 DNA is TGTGCCAGCAGCTTAGACAGGGGGGCCTACAATGAGCAGTTCTTC.

This chain uses TRBV29-1 with TRBJ2-3, with 11 positions matching TRBD2. This CDR3 spans 13 amino acids. V gave up 7 bases and J gave up 4 bases; unmatched junction bases: 4. Per the germline V gene, CDR1 is SQVTM and CDR2 is ANQGSEA. The CDR3 reads CSDTSGRADTQYF. DNA for the CDR3: TGCAGCGATACTAGCGGGAGAGCAGATACGCAGTATTTT.